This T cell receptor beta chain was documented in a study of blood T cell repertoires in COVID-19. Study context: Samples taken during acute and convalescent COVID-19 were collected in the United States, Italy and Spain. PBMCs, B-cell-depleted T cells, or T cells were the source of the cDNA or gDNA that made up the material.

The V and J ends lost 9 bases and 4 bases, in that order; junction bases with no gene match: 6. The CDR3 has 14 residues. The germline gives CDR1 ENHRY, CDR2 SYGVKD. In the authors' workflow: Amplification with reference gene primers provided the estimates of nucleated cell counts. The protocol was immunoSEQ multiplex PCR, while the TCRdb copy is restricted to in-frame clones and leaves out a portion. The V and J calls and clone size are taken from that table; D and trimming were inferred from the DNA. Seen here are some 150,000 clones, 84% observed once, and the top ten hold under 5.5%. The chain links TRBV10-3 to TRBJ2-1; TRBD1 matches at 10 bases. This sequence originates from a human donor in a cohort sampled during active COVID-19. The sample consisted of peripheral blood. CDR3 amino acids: CAIKGQGPYNEQFF. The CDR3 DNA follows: TGTGCCATTAAGGGACAGGGGCCTTACAATGAGCAGTTCTTC.